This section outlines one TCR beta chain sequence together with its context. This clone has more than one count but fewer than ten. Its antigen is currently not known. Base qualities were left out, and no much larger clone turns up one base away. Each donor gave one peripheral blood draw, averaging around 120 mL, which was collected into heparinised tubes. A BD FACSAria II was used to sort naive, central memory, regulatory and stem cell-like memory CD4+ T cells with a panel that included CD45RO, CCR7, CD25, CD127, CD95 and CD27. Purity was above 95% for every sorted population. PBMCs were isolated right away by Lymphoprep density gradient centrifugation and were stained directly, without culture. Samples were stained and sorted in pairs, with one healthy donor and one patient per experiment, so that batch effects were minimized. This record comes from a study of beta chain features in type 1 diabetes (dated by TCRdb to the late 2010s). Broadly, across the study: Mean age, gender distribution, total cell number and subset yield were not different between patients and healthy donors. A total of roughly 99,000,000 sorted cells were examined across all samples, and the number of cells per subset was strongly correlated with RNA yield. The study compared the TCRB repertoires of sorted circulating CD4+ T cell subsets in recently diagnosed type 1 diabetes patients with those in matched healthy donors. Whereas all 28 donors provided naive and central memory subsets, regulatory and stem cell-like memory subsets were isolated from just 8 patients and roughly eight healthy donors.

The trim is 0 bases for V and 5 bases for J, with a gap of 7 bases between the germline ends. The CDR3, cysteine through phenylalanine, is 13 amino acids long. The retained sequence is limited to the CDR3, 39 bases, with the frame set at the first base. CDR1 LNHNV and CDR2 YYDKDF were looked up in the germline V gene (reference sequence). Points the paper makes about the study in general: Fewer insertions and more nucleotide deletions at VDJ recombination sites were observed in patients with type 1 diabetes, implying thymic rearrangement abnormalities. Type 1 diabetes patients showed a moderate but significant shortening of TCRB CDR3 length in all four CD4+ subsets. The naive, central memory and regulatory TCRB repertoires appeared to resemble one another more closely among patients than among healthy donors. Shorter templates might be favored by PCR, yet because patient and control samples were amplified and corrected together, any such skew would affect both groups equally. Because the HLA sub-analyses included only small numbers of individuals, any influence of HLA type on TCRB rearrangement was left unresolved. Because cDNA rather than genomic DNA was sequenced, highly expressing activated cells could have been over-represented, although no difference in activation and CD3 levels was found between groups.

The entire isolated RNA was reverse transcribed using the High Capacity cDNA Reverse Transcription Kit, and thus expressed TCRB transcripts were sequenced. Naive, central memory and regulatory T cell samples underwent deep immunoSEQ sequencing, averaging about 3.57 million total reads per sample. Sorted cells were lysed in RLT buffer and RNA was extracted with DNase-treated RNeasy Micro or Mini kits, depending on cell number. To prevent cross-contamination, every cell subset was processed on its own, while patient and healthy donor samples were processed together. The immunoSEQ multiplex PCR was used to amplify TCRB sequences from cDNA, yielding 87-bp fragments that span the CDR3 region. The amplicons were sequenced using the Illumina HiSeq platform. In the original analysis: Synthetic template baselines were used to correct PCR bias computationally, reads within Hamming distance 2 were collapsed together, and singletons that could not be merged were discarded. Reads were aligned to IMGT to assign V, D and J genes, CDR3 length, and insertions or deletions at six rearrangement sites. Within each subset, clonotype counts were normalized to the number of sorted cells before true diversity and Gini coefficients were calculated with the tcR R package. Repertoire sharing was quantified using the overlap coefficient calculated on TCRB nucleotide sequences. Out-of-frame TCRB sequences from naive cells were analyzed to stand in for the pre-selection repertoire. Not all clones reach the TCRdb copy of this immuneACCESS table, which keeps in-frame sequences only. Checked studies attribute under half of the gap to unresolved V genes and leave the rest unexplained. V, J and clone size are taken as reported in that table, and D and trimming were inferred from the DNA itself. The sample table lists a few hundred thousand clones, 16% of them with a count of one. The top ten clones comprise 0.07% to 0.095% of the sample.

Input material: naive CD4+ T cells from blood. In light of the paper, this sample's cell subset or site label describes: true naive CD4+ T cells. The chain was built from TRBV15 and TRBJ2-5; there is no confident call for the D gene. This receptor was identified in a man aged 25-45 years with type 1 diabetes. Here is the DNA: TGTGCCACCAGCAGAGAACGATGGGAGACCCAGTACTTC. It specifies CATSRERWETQYF.